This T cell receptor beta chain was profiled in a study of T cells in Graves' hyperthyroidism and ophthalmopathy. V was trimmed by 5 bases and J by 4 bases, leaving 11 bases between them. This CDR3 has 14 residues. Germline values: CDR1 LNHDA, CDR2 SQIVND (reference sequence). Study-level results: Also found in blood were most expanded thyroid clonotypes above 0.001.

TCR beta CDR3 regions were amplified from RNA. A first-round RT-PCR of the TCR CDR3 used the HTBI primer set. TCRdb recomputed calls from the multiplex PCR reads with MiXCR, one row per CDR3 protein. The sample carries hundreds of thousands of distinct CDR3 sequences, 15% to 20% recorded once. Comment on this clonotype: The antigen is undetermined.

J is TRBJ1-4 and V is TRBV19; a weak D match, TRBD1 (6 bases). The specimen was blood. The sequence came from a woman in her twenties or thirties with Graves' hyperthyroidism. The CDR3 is CASSSGTNNEKLFF. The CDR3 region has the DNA TGTGCCAGTAGTTCCGGGACAAATAATGAAAAACTGTTTTTT.